This T cell receptor (beta chain) was identified during a study of T cells after yellow fever vaccination. In TCRdb, the 5' RACE reads were re-called with MiXCR into one record per CDR3 protein. The sample consists of around 100,000 distinct CDR3 sequences, 7.5% to 9.5% of them appearing once. This clonotype was counted a few times. The V end lost 3 bases, the J end lost 3 bases, and 14 bases lay between the germline ends. The CDR3 consists of 15 residues. CDR1 SGDLS and CDR2 YYNGEE come from the germline V gene. The source is a man aged 30 to 45 who received the YFV17D yellow fever vaccine. The chain recombines TRBV9 with TRBJ2-3; D is possibly TRBD2 (6 bases). This specimen was CD8+ T cells sorted from PBMCs, taken 45 days after the yellow fever booster vaccination. The CDR3 nucleotides read TGTGCCAGCAGCGAGTGGACGGAGGGAACAGATACGCAGTATTTT. It translates to CASSEWTEGTDTQYF.